The T cell receptor (beta chain) under discussion was sequenced for a study of blood T cell repertoires in COVID-19. Study summary: The cDNA or gDNA used as material had been derived from T cells, B-cell-depleted T cells, or PBMCs.

Method: immunoSEQ multiplex PCR; TCRdb's copy keeps in-frame clones and lacks some. The sample lists roughly 130,000 clones; roughly 83% were seen once. The CDR3 length is 14 residues. V was cut by 4 bases and J by 2 bases, with 12 bases left in between. Germline loops: CDR1 SGHTS, CDR2 YDEGEE. This chain connects TRBV5-8 to TRBJ1-2; D is undetermined. The TCR was taken from a woman in her forties or fifties with acute or convalescent COVID-19. Source material: peripheral blood. The CDR3 DNA reads TGTGCCAGCAGCCCCGGTGGAGGGAACTATGGCTACACCTTC. This gives the protein CASSPGGGNYGYTF.